Below are 30 T cell receptor beta chains sequenced from a single sample in a study of T cells in localized non-small cell lung cancer. The protocol was immunoSEQ multiplex PCR, while the TCRdb copy is restricted to in-frame clones and leaves out a portion. The sample has 50,000 to 70,000 clones; approximately 90% are singletons. The sequenced sample was peripheral blood, obtained before any cancer treatment. These receptors originate from a man between 40 and 69 years old with stage I lung adenocarcinoma.

The CDR3 sequence: CASSVEYGLGTDTQYF. The CDR3 coding sequence is TGTGCCAGCAGCGTAGAGTATGGACTGGGCACAGATACGCAGTATTTT. The J gene is TRBJ2-3, the V gene TRBV9; possible D gene TRBD2, 5 bases. Trimming took off 0 bases at V and 1 base at J, with 12 bases between the two ends. There are 16 residues in the CDR3. Germline V CDR1 and CDR2: SGDLS, YYNGEE.

This chain connects TRBV5-1 to TRBJ2-7; D gene uncertain. Germline V CDR1 and CDR2: SGHRS, YFSETQ. CDR3 length: 15 amino acids. Trimming took 2 bases from V and 0 from J, leaving 12 bases between them. The CDR3 nucleotides read TGCGCCAGCAGCTTATGGGAATGGGGCTCCTACGAGCAGTACTTC. Translated: CASSLWEWGSYEQYF.

The rearrangement joins TRBV7-8 to TRBJ1-2; no firm D call. The germline gives CDR1 SGHVS, CDR2 FQNEAQ. The CDR3 loop spans 14 amino acids. The V end was cut by 1 base, the J end by 4 bases, with 10 bases between. CDR3: CASSLGRSLYGYTF. As DNA, the CDR3 is TGTGCCAGCAGCTTAGGTCGGAGCCTCTATGGCTACACCTTC.

This clone was seen just once. The chain combines TRBV15 with TRBJ2-1; 7 bases are a match to TRBD1. This CDR3 is built from 15 residues. Germline V gives CDR1 LNHNV, CDR2 YYDKDF (reference sequence). J gave up 4 bases and V 5 bases, and 8 bases lay outside the gene matches. In DNA form, the CDR3 reads TGTGCCACCAGCCTCGTTAGGGGGCCTTACAATGAGCAGTTCTTC. Its translation: CATSLVRGPYNEQFF. Full variable domain (missing parts from reference TRBV15 and TRBJ2-1): DAMVIQNPRYQVTQFGKPVTLSCSQTLNHNVMYWYQQKSSQAPKLLFHYYDKDFNNEADTPDNFQSRRPNTSFCFLDIRSPGLGDTAMYLCATSLVRGPYNEQFFGPGTRLTVL.

V gene TRBV6-6 combines with J gene TRBJ2-5; 9 nucleotides match TRBD1. CDR1 is MNHNY and CDR2 is SVGAGI in the germline V gene (reference sequence). This CDR3 is 15 amino acids long. After removal of 4 bases from V and 4 bases from J, the junction contained 7 bases not matched to a gene. The chain's CDR3 is CASSSQGTGPETQYF. The CDR3 bases are TGTGCCAGCAGTTCGCAAGGGACAGGGCCAGAGACCCAGTACTTC.

This clone was observed once. This chain uses TRBV6-5 with TRBJ1-5, with D possibly TRBD1 on 5 matching bases. Trimming removed 5 bases at V and 1 base at J, with 9 bases between. Germline V lookup: CDR1 MNHEY, CDR2 SVGAGI. The CDR3 totals 14 residues. The CDR3 sequence is CASSPRGSNQPQHF. Here the CDR3 DNA reads TGTGCCAGCAGTCCCCGGGGGAGCAATCAGCCCCAGCATTTT.

This rearrangement joins TRBV7-6 to TRBJ2-7, with 9 positions matching TRBD2. The CDR3 is made up of 15 amino acids. Looked up from germline, CDR1 is SGHVS and CDR2 is FNYEAQ. V shed 1 base and J 3 bases; nucleotides not matched to a gene: 4. The CDR3 DNA is TGTGCCAGCAGCTTAGGGACTAGCGATGGCTACGAGCAGTACTTC. Translation gives CASSLGTSDGYEQYF.

The CDR3 nucleotides read TGTGCCAGCTCTCAAGATAATAAATATGGCTACACCTTC. Residues: CASSQDNKYGYTF. The rearrangement uses TRBV18 and TRBJ1-2, with D unresolved. Germline assignment: CDR1 KGHSH and CDR2 LQKENI. The CDR3 sequence is 13 residues long. The ends were cut back, 6 bases at V and 5 bases at J, with 13 bases in the middle. The entire variable domain, with the rest obtained from reference TRBV18 and TRBJ1-2, is as follows: NAGVMQNPRHLVRRRGQEARLRCSPMKGHSHVYWYRQLPEEGLKFMVYLQKENIIDESGMPKERFSAEFPKEGPSILRIQQVVRGDSAAYFCASSQDNKYGYTFGSGTRLTVV.

There are a few counts of this clone. The chain uses TRBV15 and TRBJ1-5, with 7 bases lining up with TRBD1. Per the germline V gene, CDR1 is LNHNV and CDR2 is YYDKDF (reference sequence). CDR3 length: 13 amino acids. V dropped 5 bases and J dropped 4; count of bases not matched to a gene: 2. The CDR3 nucleotides are TGTGCCACCAGCGACAGGGAAAATCAGCCCCAGCATTTT. Translated, it gives CATSDRENQPQHF.

The J gene is TRBJ2-7, the V gene TRBV5-4, with D unclear. Germline V gene sequence: CDR1 SGHNT, CDR2 YYREEE (reference sequence). V was pared by 2 bases and J by 0 bases, with 6 bases between. The length of the CDR3 is 13 residues. DNA of the CDR3: TGTGCCAGCAGCTTACACGCCTCCTACGAGCAGTACTTC. Protein sequence: CASSLHASYEQYF.

This clone was seen a single time. The chain uses TRBV7-9 and TRBJ1-4, with a weak D call TRBD1 (6 bases). The CDR3 extends over 15 amino acids. Per the germline V gene, CDR1 is SEHNR and CDR2 is FQNEAQ (reference sequence). The V end lost 4 bases, the J end lost 8 bases, and 17 bases lay between the germline ends. The chain's CDR3 is CASSSTGGEGEKLFF. In DNA form, the CDR3 reads TGTGCCAGCAGCTCTACGGGGGGCGAAGGCGAAAAACTGTTTTTT.

The gene calls are TRBV5-1 and TRBJ2-5, with no clear D. This CDR3 has 14 residues. Germline V gene lookup returns CDR1 SGHRS and CDR2 YFSETQ. Trimming pared 1 base from V and 2 bases from J, leaving 9 bases between. CDR3 in amino acids: CASSLQVTQETQYF. The CDR3 region has the DNA TGCGCCAGCAGCTTGCAGGTGACGCAAGAGACCCAGTACTTC.

CDR3 sequence reads: CASNPLSGTSGSGELFF. For the CDR3, the DNA is TGTGCCAGCAATCCCCTATCCGGGACTAGCGGGTCAGGGGAGCTGTTTTTT. This chain uses TRBV28 with TRBJ2-2, with 12 positions matching TRBD2. V shed 7 bases, J shed 8 bases, and the junction held 14 bases outside the gene matches. The CDR3 spans 17 residues. The germline CDR1 and CDR2 sequences are MDHEN and SYDVKM.

This clone showed up just once. The rearrangement links TRBV7-9 to TRBJ1-3; no definite D call. Germline loops: CDR1 SEHNR, CDR2 FQNEAQ (reference sequence). The CDR3 spans 15 residues. The ends were cut back, 3 bases at V and 0 bases at J, with 9 bases in the middle. The CDR3 region is CASSFYGSSGNTIYF. CDR3 nucleotide sequence: TGTGCCAGCAGCTTTTATGGCAGCTCTGGAAACACCATATATTTT.

This chain joins TRBV29-1 and TRBJ2-3; 9 bases are a match to TRBD2. This CDR3 region has 14 residues. Germline lookup yields CDR1 SQVTM and CDR2 ANQGSEA. The J segment lost 6 bases and the V segment lost 5 bases, leaving 9 bases of the junction unmatched. The CDR3 bases are TGCAGCGTTCCTTCTAGCGGGATGGGGGATACGCAGTATTTT. It specifies CSVPSSGMGDTQYF.

The chain recombines TRBV5-1 with TRBJ1-1; D remains unclear. The CDR3 has 14 amino acids. Germline V lookup: CDR1 SGHRS, CDR2 YFSETQ. V lost 2 bases and J lost 0, with 8 bases in between. The CDR3 protein is CASSLMMMNTEAFF. The CDR3 DNA sequence: TGCGCCAGCAGCTTAATGATGATGAACACTGAAGCTTTCTTT.

The rearrangement joins TRBV6-4 to TRBJ2-1; D is ambiguous. The ends were cut back, 4 bases at V and 6 bases at J, with 10 bases in the middle. Germline-derived CDR1 and CDR2 are MRHNA and SNTAGT. This CDR3 contains 13 residues. CDR3 coding DNA: TGTGCCAGCAGTGTTACTTTGTCCAATGAGCAGTTCTTC. This translates into CASSVTLSNEQFF.

The rearrangement joins TRBV7-6 to TRBJ1-3; 7 nucleotides match TRBD1. With 5 bases clipped from V and 0 bases from J, the junction kept 7 bases outside the gene matches. This CDR3 contains 16 residues. Germline V gives CDR1 SGHVS, CDR2 FNYEAQ. CDR3 sequence reads: CASSRGQAGSGNTIYF. In nucleotides, the CDR3 is TGTGCCAGCAGCAGAGGACAGGCCGGCTCTGGAAACACCATATATTTT.

J is TRBJ2-4 and V is TRBV18; the D call may be TRBD1 or TRBD2 (5 bases each). V gave up 3 bases and J gave up 6 bases, with 12 bases separating them. This CDR3 comprises 14 residues. Germline CDR1 KGHSH, CDR2 LQKENI. CDR3 in DNA: TGTGCCAGCTCACCGCCCTTTGGGGGAAACATTCAGTACTTC. It specifies CASSPPFGGNIQYF.

The V gene is TRBV28, the J gene TRBJ2-7, with 7 bases identical to TRBD1. Trimming at V came to 6 bases and at J to 1 base, leaving 3 bases not matched to a gene. From germline, CDR1 is MDHEN and CDR2 SYDVKM. This CDR3 is built from 13 residues. The CDR3 sequence: CASSGDSSYEQYF. CDR3 bases: TGTGCCAGCAGCGGGGACAGTTCCTACGAGCAGTACTTC.

The chain combines TRBV7-6 with TRBJ2-5, with D uncertain. The CDR3 spans 13 residues. V shed 1 base and J shed 5 bases, with 8 bases lying between them. Germline V gives CDR1 SGHVS, CDR2 FNYEAQ. The chain's CDR3 is CASSLEGMETQYF. CDR3 DNA: TGTGCCAGCAGCTTAGAGGGCATGGAGACCCAGTACTTC.

This rearrangement joins TRBV19 to TRBJ1-1; D might be TRBD1 (5 bases). The CDR3 consists of 14 residues. Germline CDR1 reads LNHDA; CDR2 reads SQIVND (reference sequence). Trimming left V 3 bases short and J 6 bases short, with 14 bases between. CDR3 amino acids: CASSITGGGSEAFF. In DNA form, the CDR3 reads TGTGCCAGTAGTATTACCGGGGGGGGTTCTGAAGCTTTCTTT.

This clone has a single count. The gene calls are TRBV6-1 and TRBJ2-7; D may be TRBD1 (5 bases). V was pared by 4 bases and J by 1 base, with 5 bases between. Looked up from germline, CDR1 is MNHNS and CDR2 is SASEGT. The CDR3 runs 12 residues. Written as DNA, the CDR3 is TGTGCCAGCAGTGGACAGTCCTACGAGCAGTACTTC. This codes for CASSGQSYEQYF.

This clone has a handful of counts. This chain uses TRBV6-6 with TRBJ1-3; no firm D call. The CDR3 contains 15 residues. Germline loops: CDR1 MNHNY, CDR2 SVGAGI (reference sequence). V lost 6 bases to trimming and J lost 0 bases, with 12 bases between them. The CDR3 DNA follows: TGTGCCAGCAGACCCATAGACAACTCTGGAAACACCATATATTTT. This translates into CASRPIDNSGNTIYF.

The V and J genes are TRBV5-1 and TRBJ2-3; D is perhaps TRBD1 (6 bases). Trimming shortened V by 4 bases and J by 2 bases, and 14 bases separated the two germline ends. This CDR3 has 15 amino acids. Germline V gene sequence: CDR1 SGHRS, CDR2 YFSETQ. In nucleotides, the CDR3 is TGCGCCAGCAGCAAAGGGGACAAATACACAGATACGCAGTATTTT. Amino acids: CASSKGDKYTDTQYF.

J is TRBJ1-5 and V is TRBV2, with a weak D call TRBD1 (6 bases). The CDR3 is 14 amino acids. Germline assignment: CDR1 SNHLY and CDR2 FYNNEI. V gave up 4 bases and J gave up 2 bases, with 9 bases separating them. The CDR3 DNA sequence: TGTGCCAGCAGTGTCAGGGGTGGCAATCAGCCCCAGCATTTT. Its translation is CASSVRGGNQPQHF.

The gene calls are TRBV4-3 and TRBJ2-1; possible D gene TRBD2, 5 bases. The CDR3 runs 14 residues. CDR1 and CDR2 from the germline V gene are LGHNA and YSLEER. With 0 bases removed from V and 7 bases from J, the gap between germline ends came to 10 bases. This CDR3 reads CASSQDLRGNEQFF. The CDR3 nucleotides read TGCGCCAGCAGCCAAGATCTTCGAGGGAATGAGCAGTTCTTC.

This chain connects TRBV27 to TRBJ1-4, with D possibly being TRBD1 (6 bases). There are 15 residues in the CDR3. Germline V gene sequence: CDR1 MNHEY, CDR2 SMNVEV (reference sequence). V lost 4 bases to trimming and J lost 5 bases, with 14 bases between them. DNA for the CDR3: TGTGCCAGCAGTTCGCAGGGGTATAAGAATGAAAAACTGTTTTTT. This sequence encodes CASSSQGYKNEKLFF.

This chain connects TRBV9 to TRBJ2-7, with 11 bases fitting TRBD2. CDR1 SGDLS and CDR2 YYNGEE come from the germline V gene. This CDR3 contains 15 residues. The V gene end was trimmed by 3 bases and the J gene end by 5 bases; junction bases not matched to a gene: 7. In DNA, the CDR3 is TGTGCCAGCAGCGCAACGGGACTAGCGGTTAACGAGCAGTACTTC. Amino acids: CASSATGLAVNEQYF.

This sequence joins TRBV6-5 and TRBJ1-4; TRBD1 aligns across 9 bases. CDR3 length equals 15 residues. Germline-derived CDR1 and CDR2 are MNHEY and SVGAGI. V lost 2 bases, J lost 8 bases, and 6 bases stayed unmatched. CDR3 nucleotide sequence: TGTGCCAGCAGTTACGCGGGACAGGGCGGGGAAAAACTGTTTTTT. Amino acids: CASSYAGQGGEKLFF.